This record concerns one T cell receptor beta chain sequence. Its antigen is unidentified. Germline loops: CDR1 MGHRA, CDR2 YSYEKL. Trimming removed 4 bases from V and 0 bases from J, with 19 bases in between. The CDR3 has 17 residues. The study ran its PCR with 60 Vbeta and 13 Jbeta primers. The assay was immunoSEQ multiplex PCR, and TCRdb's table has in-frame clones only and misses some. In the table there are under 200,000 clones, around 78% of which are singletons. The data stem from a study of cytomegalovirus exposure and HLA in healthy donors. Whole-study findings and limits: What TCR beta sequences reportedly achieved was accurate prediction of HLA-A and HLA-B alleles in most subjects.

The clonotype was recovered from a man aged 30 to 45 in good health and CMV-seronegative. Material for sequencing was PBMCs. This chain links TRBV4-1 with TRBJ2-7; tentatively, D is TRBD2 (5 bases). In DNA, the CDR3 is TGCGCCAGCAGCCCCCGGGCTGGCGGAGGTCGCTCCTACGAGCAGTACTTC. Translated, it gives CASSPRAGGGRSYEQYF.